What follows are 31 T cell receptor beta chains derived from one specimen sequenced in a study of control samples from healthy donors and cancer patients (TCRdb year 2020). The protocol used for the library was the immunoSEQ multiplex PCR assay. As stored in TCRdb, this immuneACCESS dataset retains in-frame rearrangements with V and J assigned. A fraction of the clones does not appear; measured against another copy, unresolved V genes explain less than half of the discrepancy, and the remainder lacks a known reason. Within this sample are approximately 26,000 clones, with around four fifths of them counted one time only. About 23% of the sample is taken by the ten largest. Sample: PBMCs. These receptor sequences come from a man in his 60s with colorectal cancer.

The rearrangement uses TRBV6-5 and TRBJ2-7; a possible D gene is TRBD1 (5 bases). The V end lost 5 bases, the J end lost 7 bases, and 9 bases lay between the germline ends. CDR1 is MNHEY and CDR2 is SVGAGI in the germline V gene. This CDR3 comprises 11 residues. Here the CDR3 reads CASSRPGEQYF. The CDR3 coding sequence is TGTGCCAGCAGTCGACCAGGGGAGCAGTACTTC.

Here the CDR3 reads CASSLVGGAYNEQFF. The CDR3, as DNA: TGTGCCAGCAGCTTAGTAGGGGGGGCATACAATGAGCAGTTCTTC. The rearrangement joins TRBV7-9 to TRBJ2-1; a weak D match, TRBD2 (7 bases). The V end lost 1 base, the J end lost 4 bases, and 11 bases lay between the germline ends. The CDR3 totals 15 residues. Germline V gives CDR1 SEHNR, CDR2 FQNEAQ (reference sequence).

V usage is TRBV11-2 and J usage is TRBJ1-2; D gene uncertain. There are 13 residues in the CDR3. Trimming shortened V by 4 bases and J by 2 bases, and 8 bases separated the two germline ends. The germline V gene has CDR1 SGHAT and CDR2 FQNNGV. The CDR3 protein is CASSSVINYGYTF. The CDR3 DNA reads as TGTGCCAGCAGCTCCGTCATAAACTATGGCTACACCTTC.

The chain links TRBV6-5 to TRBJ2-7, with D possibly matching TRBD1 (5 bases). The CDR3 loop spans 14 amino acids. Between the trimmed V and J ends, which lost 7 bases and 5 bases, there was a span of 18 bases. Germline lookup yields CDR1 MNHEY and CDR2 SVGAGI. CDR3 in DNA: TGTGCCAGCACCCCCGTGCAGGGCTTGGACGAGCAGTACTTC. Residues: CASTPVQGLDEQYF.

The chain has TRBV3-1 (or the pseudogene TRBV3-2) and TRBJ2-7, with D perhaps matching TRBD2 (5 bases). Germline CDR1 and CDR2: LGHDT and YNNKEL (reference sequence). The CDR3 totals 12 residues. Trimming removed 4 bases from V and 4 bases from J, with 8 bases in between. This CDR3 reads CASSREGYEQYF. The CDR3 region has the DNA TGTGCCAGCAGCCGCGAGGGTTACGAGCAGTACTTC.

The chain couples TRBV6-5 to TRBJ1-2; the D gene is possibly TRBD1 (6 bases). The CDR3 runs to 15 residues. Trimming cost V 2 bases and J 4 bases, with 14 bases left between them. CDR1 MNHEY and CDR2 SVGAGI come from the germline V gene. For the CDR3, the DNA is TGTGCCAGCAGTTACGTGACCACAGGGTTCTATGGCTACACCTTC. As protein: CASSYVTTGFYGYTF.

The chain couples TRBV2 to TRBJ2-2; D possibly corresponds to TRBD1 (5 bases). CDR1 SNHLY and CDR2 FYNNEI come from the germline V gene. This CDR3 region has 13 residues. The ends were cut back, 4 bases at V and 5 bases at J, with 8 bases in the middle. CDR3 DNA: TGTGCCAGCAGTGGTCCAGGGACCGGGGAGCTGTTTTTT. This gives the protein CASSGPGTGELFF. The whole variable domain, filled in from reference TRBV2 and TRBJ2-2, reads EPEVTQTPSHQVTQMGQEVILRCVPISNHLYFYWYRQILGQKVEFLVSFYNNEISEKSEIFDDQFSVERPDGSNFTLKIRSTKLEDSAMYFCASSGPGTGELFFGEGSRLTVL.

This rearrangement joins TRBV30 to TRBJ2-2, with D perhaps matching TRBD1 (5 bases). Germline lookup yields CDR1 GTSNPN and CDR2 SVGIG (reference sequence). CDR3 length equals 14 residues. V shed 0 bases and J shed 4 bases, with 9 bases lying between them. CDR3 in DNA: TGTGCCTGGAGTGTAAATAGGGGCACCGGGGAGCTGTTTTTT. This sequence encodes CAWSVNRGTGELFF. The whole variable domain, remainder taken from reference TRBV30 and TRBJ2-2, is SQTIHQWPATLVQPVGSPLSLECTVEGTSNPNLYWYRQAAGRGLQLLFYSVGIGQISSEVPQNLSASRPQDRQFILSSKKLLLSDSGFYLCAWSVNRGTGELFFGEGSRLTVL.

This rearrangement joins TRBV6-2 or TRBV6-3 to TRBJ1-5; 9 nucleotides match TRBD1. Germline V lookup: CDR1 MNHEY, CDR2 SVGEGT. V gave up 0 bases and J gave up 0 bases; unmatched junction bases: 6. The CDR3 is made up of 18 amino acids. The CDR3 protein is CASSYSMDRGDSNQPQHF. The DNA of the CDR3 is TGTGCCAGCAGTTACTCGATGGACAGGGGCGATAGCAATCAGCCCCAGCATTTT.

The CDR3 spells CASSARQSGYTF. CDR3 nucleotides: TGTGCCAGCTCGGCCCGCCAGTCGGGCTACACCTTC. The V gene is TRBV9, the J gene TRBJ1-2; no clear D. Per germline, CDR1 SGDLS and CDR2 YYNGEE. This CDR3 has 12 amino acids. Deletions cut 7 bases from V and 8 bases from J, with 15 bases between. Full variable domain (missing parts from reference TRBV9 and TRBJ1-2): DSGVTQTPKHLITATGQRVTLRCSPRSGDLSVYWYQQSLDQGLQFLIQYYNGEERAKGNILERFSAQQFPDLHSELNLSSLELGDSALYFCASSARQSGYTFGSGTRLTVV.

The gene calls are TRBV25-1 and TRBJ1-1; no reliable D call. Trimming removed 1 base at V and 1 base at J, with 10 bases between. Germline values: CDR1 MGHDK, CDR2 SYGVNS. This CDR3 is built from 15 residues. CDR3 nucleotides: TGTGCCAGCAGTGAATGGAGGAGCGGGAACACTGAAGCTTTCTTT. Protein product: CASSEWRSGNTEAFF.

The chain links TRBV7-9 to TRBJ2-3, with TRBD2 matching 7 bases. CDR3 length: 16 amino acids. The V gene end was trimmed by 1 base and the J gene end by 1 base; junction bases not matched to a gene: 5. CDR1 is SEHNR, CDR2 FQNEAQ, per germline (reference sequence). CDR3 sequence: CASSLERLAGTDTQYF. CDR3 DNA sequence: TGTGCCAGCAGCTTAGAACGACTAGCTGGCACAGATACGCAGTATTTT. Filled out from reference TRBV7-9 and TRBJ2-3, the complete variable domain reads DTGVSQNPRHKITKRGQNVTFRCDPISEHNRLYWYRQTLGQGPEFLTYFQNEAQLEKSRLLSDRFSAERPKGSFSTLEIQRTEQGDSAMYLCASSLERLAGTDTQYFGPGTRLTVL.

This clone appeared a single time. The CDR3 DNA reads as TGTGCCAGCAGTTCGATTCTAGCGGGGCAATACAATGAGCAGTTCTTC. Translation: CASSSILAGQYNEQFF. The J gene is TRBJ2-1, the V gene TRBV27; 9 nucleotides line up with TRBD2. Germline loops: CDR1 MNHEY, CDR2 SMNVEV (reference sequence). This CDR3 is built from 16 residues. V was pared by 4 bases and J by 4 bases, with 8 bases of the junction left unmatched.

Only a few counts were recorded for this clone. The chain recombines TRBV3-1 (or the pseudogene TRBV3-2) with TRBJ1-6; no clear D gene. Germline loops: CDR1 LGHDT, CDR2 YNNKEL (reference sequence). The V gene lost 5 bases and the J gene lost 0 bases, with 11 bases spanning the gap. The CDR3 has 16 residues. In DNA form, the CDR3 reads TGTGCCAGCAGCGACCTGACTGACTCCTATAATTCACCCCTCCACTTT. Protein product: CASSDLTDSYNSPLHF.

The rearrangement uses TRBV5-1 and TRBJ1-1; D gene unclear. Per the germline V gene, CDR1 is SGHRS and CDR2 is YFSETQ. Trimming shortened V by 4 bases and J by 2 bases, and 9 bases separated the two germline ends. The CDR3 spans 13 residues. In DNA, the CDR3 is TGCGCCAGCAGCCCCCAGGCTAACACTGAAGCTTTCTTT. This gives the protein CASSPQANTEAFF. The complete variable domain, with remaining parts taken from reference TRBV5-1 and TRBJ1-1, reads KAGVTQTPRYLIKTRGQQVTLSCSPISGHRSVSWYQQTPGQGLQFLFEYFSETQRNKGNFPGRFSGRQFSNSRSEMNVSTLELGDSALYLCASSPQANTEAFFGQGTRLTVV.

The rearrangement links TRBV6-5 to TRBJ2-1; 13 nucleotides agree with TRBD2. Germline trimming cut 6 bases from V and 7 bases from J; bases unmatched to any gene: 3. The CDR3 has 14 residues. CDR1 and CDR2 (germline): MNHEY, SVGAGI. CDR3 in DNA: TGTGCCAGCAGAACTAGCGGGGGGGCGAATGAGCAGTTCTTC. Protein sequence: CASRTSGGANEQFF.

The chain joins TRBV5-1 to TRBJ2-3; D is undetermined. In germline, CDR1 is SGHRS, CDR2 YFSETQ. Trimming removed 0 bases from V and 2 bases from J, with 19 bases in between. The CDR3 length is 18 residues. For the CDR3, the DNA is TGCGCCAGCAGCTTGGCTCGGGCCAGCGAGGCCCTCACAGATACGCAGTATTTT. Amino acid sequence: CASSLARASEALTDTQYF.

The chain carries TRBV19 and TRBJ2-7, with 8 bases that match TRBD2. Germline V gene lookup returns CDR1 LNHDA and CDR2 SQIVND (reference sequence). This CDR3 region has 15 residues. Trimming cost V 10 bases and J 1 base; bases outside gene matches: 12. The CDR3 DNA follows: TGTGCCACCTCCCCCGACGGGGGGGCGTCCTACGAGCAGTACTTC. This translates into CATSPDGGASYEQYF. The complete variable domain, with remaining parts taken from reference TRBV19 and TRBJ2-7, reads DGGITQSPKYLFRKEGQNVTLSCEQNLNHDAMYWYRQDPGQGLRLIYYSQIVNDFQKGDIAEGYSVSREKKESFPLTVTSAQKNPTAFYLCATSPDGGASYEQYFGPGTRLTVT.

The chain carries TRBV7-9 and TRBJ2-3, with 11 bases aligning to TRBD1. V lost 5 bases to trimming and J lost 5 bases; unmatched junction nucleotides: 12. CDR1 and CDR2 (germline): SEHNR, FQNEAQ (reference sequence). This CDR3 is built from 17 residues. CDR3 region: CASSRSTGTGGLDTQYF. The CDR3 region has the DNA TGTGCCAGCAGCAGATCGACCGGGACAGGGGGTTTAGATACGCAGTATTTT. The complete variable domain, with remaining parts taken from reference TRBV7-9 and TRBJ2-3, reads DTGVSQNPRHKITKRGQNVTFRCDPISEHNRLYWYRQTLGQGPEFLTYFQNEAQLEKSRLLSDRFSAERPKGSFSTLEIQRTEQGDSAMYLCASSRSTGTGGLDTQYFGPGTRLTVL.

V and J are TRBV20-1 and TRBJ2-1; D gene ambiguous. This CDR3 has 11 amino acids. V was pared by 6 bases and J by 4 bases, with 7 bases between. Germline CDR1 reads DFQATT; CDR2 reads SNEGSKA (reference sequence). For the CDR3, the DNA is TGCAGTGCGTACAAGTACAATGAGCAGTTCTTC. This gives the protein CSAYKYNEQFF.

The J gene is TRBJ2-5, the V gene TRBV9; TRBD2 matches 7 bases. CDR3 length: 14 residues. Germline CDR1 is SGDLS and CDR2 is YYNGEE. V lost 0 bases to trimming and J lost 3 bases; unmatched junction nucleotides: 2. The CDR3 DNA reads as TGTGCCAGCAGCGTAGGTGCGGGGGAAGAGACCCAGTACTTC. Translation: CASSVGAGEETQYF.

The CDR3 protein is CASPRGQGADGYTF. In DNA form, the CDR3 reads TGTGCCTCTCCCCGGGGACAGGGGGCCGATGGCTACACCTTC. This chain links TRBV6-5 with TRBJ1-2, with 12 bases fitting TRBD1. The germline gives CDR1 MNHEY, CDR2 SVGAGI. The CDR3 is 14 amino acids. After removal of 11 bases from V and 6 bases from J, the junction contained 10 bases not matched to a gene.

This clone was observed a handful of times. The CDR3 DNA reads as TGTGCCAGCAGCTTAGTAGGGGGGCTGAACACTGAAGCTTTCTTT. Its translation: CASSLVGGLNTEAFF. J is TRBJ1-1 and V is TRBV7-6, with D perhaps TRBD1 (6 bases). From germline, CDR1 is SGHVS and CDR2 FNYEAQ. The V end lost 1 base, the J end lost 0 bases, and 9 bases lay between the germline ends. CDR3 length: 15 amino acids.

The chain carries TRBV4-1 and TRBJ2-1, with D possibly TRBD1 on 6 matching bases. This CDR3 has 14 residues. Germline V gives CDR1 MGHRA, CDR2 YSYEKL. V gave up 0 bases and J gave up 7 bases, with 10 bases separating them. CDR3 region: CASSQERGWNEQFF. The DNA for the CDR3 is TGCGCCAGCAGCCAAGAAAGGGGGTGGAATGAGCAGTTCTTC.

This clone has just a few counts. The J gene is TRBJ1-6, the V gene TRBV15; 7 bases line up with TRBD1. This CDR3 has 15 residues. The ends lost 1 base at V and 9 bases at J; junction bases unmatched: 6. Germline CDR1 reads LNHNV; CDR2 reads YYDKDF (reference sequence). CDR3 DNA: TGTGCCACCAGCAGAGTAGGGGGCGGCGGTTCACCCCTCCACTTT. It is translated as CATSRVGGGGSPLHF.

The rearrangement joins TRBV5-1 to TRBJ1-1; no firm D call. Germline V lookup: CDR1 SGHRS, CDR2 YFSETQ. The CDR3 runs to 13 residues. V lost 8 bases and J lost 1, with 12 bases in between. In nucleotides, the CDR3 is TGCGCCAGTAACGACGGAGCGAACACTGAAGCTTTCTTT. Translated: CASNDGANTEAFF.

This rearrangement joins TRBV30 to TRBJ2-3; D unresolved. V lost 0 bases and J 4 bases, leaving 14 bases between the germline ends. The CDR3 covers 15 residues. CDR1 GTSNPN and CDR2 SVGIG come from the germline V gene (reference sequence). DNA for the CDR3: TGTGCCTGGAGTGTAAGGAGCAGTCGGTCAGATACGCAGTATTTT. Protein: CAWSVRSSRSDTQYF.

V is TRBV12-5 and J is TRBJ1-2; D not certain. The V end was cut by 5 bases, the J end by 10 bases, with 11 bases between. Germline values: CDR1 LGHNT, CDR2 FRNRAP. CDR3 length: 11 amino acids. CDR3 residues: CASGPGNFYTF. The CDR3 nucleotides read TGTGCTAGTGGTCCCGGGAATTTCTACACCTTC. Combining the CDR3 with reference TRBV12-5 and TRBJ1-2 gives the whole variable domain DARVTQTPRHKVTEMGQEVTMRCQPILGHNTVFWYRQTMMQGLELLAYFRNRAPLDDSGMPKDRFSAEMPDATLATLKIQPSEPRDSAVYFCASGPGNFYTFGSGTRLTVV.

The chain employs TRBV7-2 and TRBJ2-4, with D possibly matching TRBD1 (5 bases). Trimming removed 0 bases at V and 12 bases at J, with 15 bases between. Germline CDR1 and CDR2: SGHTA and FQGNSA. CDR3 length: 14 residues. The CDR3 nucleotides are TGTGCCAGCAGCTTAGCGGGGCCATCGAGTCATCAGTACTTC. Translated: CASSLAGPSSHQYF.

V gene TRBV11-2 combines with J gene TRBJ1-3; D is unresolved. This CDR3 contains 14 residues. CDR1 SGHAT and CDR2 FQNNGV come from the germline V gene. The ends were cut back, 5 bases at V and 1 base at J, with 9 bases in the middle. The CDR3 loop is CASSPRGSGNTIYF. The CDR3 DNA follows: TGTGCCAGCAGCCCCCGTGGGTCTGGAAACACCATATATTTT.

This chain joins TRBV20-1 and TRBJ1-1; D not certain. In germline, CDR1 is DFQATT, CDR2 SNEGSKA (reference sequence). The CDR3 has 10 residues. The ends were cut back, 5 bases at V and 6 bases at J, with 7 bases in the middle. The CDR3 DNA reads as TGCAGTGCTCATATCTCTGAAGCTTTCTTT. Translated: CSAHISEAFF.